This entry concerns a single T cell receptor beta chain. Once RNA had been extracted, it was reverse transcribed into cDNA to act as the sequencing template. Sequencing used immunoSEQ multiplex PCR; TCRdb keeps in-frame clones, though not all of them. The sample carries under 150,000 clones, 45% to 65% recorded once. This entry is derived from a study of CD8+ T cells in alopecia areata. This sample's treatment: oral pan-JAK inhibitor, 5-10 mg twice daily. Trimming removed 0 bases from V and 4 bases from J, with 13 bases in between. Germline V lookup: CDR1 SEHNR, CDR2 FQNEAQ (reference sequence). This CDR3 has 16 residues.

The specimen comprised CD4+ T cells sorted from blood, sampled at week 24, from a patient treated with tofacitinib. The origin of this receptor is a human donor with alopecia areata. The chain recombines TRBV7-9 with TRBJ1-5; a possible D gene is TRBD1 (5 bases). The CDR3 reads CASSLARGTPNQPQHF. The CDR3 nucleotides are TGTGCCAGCAGCTTAGCGCGGGGCACCCCTAATCAGCCCCAGCATTTT. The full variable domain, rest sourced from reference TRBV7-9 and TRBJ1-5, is DTGVSQNPRHKITKRGQNVTFRCDPISEHNRLYWYRQTLGQGPEFLTYFQNEAQLEKSRLLSDRFSAERPKGSFSTLEIQRTEQGDSAMYLCASSLARGTPNQPQHFGDGTRLSIL.